This T cell receptor (beta chain) was sequenced during a study of beta chain features in type 1 diabetes. Study at large: Cell yields, gender and age were similar in healthy donors and patients.

As regards this clone: Its target is unknown.

General observations from the study: Sequencing from cDNA could over-represent high-TCR-expressing cells. Among all four CD4+ subsets, Type 1 diabetes patients had TCRB CDR3s that were moderately but significantly shorter.

The sequenced template was cDNA made from the entire isolated RNA. Assay: immunoSEQ multiplex PCR; the TCRdb copy retains only in-frame clones and omits some. The sample contains 160,000 or so clones, 6.5% to 8.5% of which appear only once. The germline V gene encodes CDR1 SGHRS and CDR2 YFSETQ. The CDR3 has 17 amino acids. Trimming at V came to 0 bases and at J to 8 bases, leaving 11 bases not matched to a gene. This chain uses TRBV5-1 with TRBJ2-1, with 10 bases lining up with TRBD2. Input material: central memory CD4+ T cells from blood. The TCR originated in a woman aged 18 to 35 with type 1 diabetes. CDR3 sequence reads: CASSLVPSGSHVDEQFF. CDR3 in DNA: TGCGCCAGCAGCTTGGTGCCTAGCGGGAGTCATGTCGATGAGCAGTTCTTC.